The clone carrying this TCR beta chain was detected only a few times. The antigen remains undetermined. Trimming removed 0 bases from V and 4 bases from J, with 3 bases in between. CDR3 length: 13 residues. The germline gives CDR1 LNHNV, CDR2 YYDKDF (reference sequence). Researchers amplified the TCR beta CDR3 regions from RNA transcripts. HTBI primers were used for first-round RT-PCR of the TCR CDR3. TCRdb ran MiXCR on the multiplex PCR reads and lists one entry per CDR3 protein. The sample gives fewer than 750,000 distinct CDR3 sequences, roughly 14% of which show up once; 4% to 5.5% is in the top ten. Ophthalmopathy patients showed a Clinical Activity Score of at least 3, NOSPECS grade of at least 4 and duration under 3 months. The sample belongs to a study of T cells in Graves' hyperthyroidism and ophthalmopathy. Study-wide results and limits: Blood also held most thyroid clonotypes expanded beyond 0.001.

The chain is built from TRBV15 and TRBJ2-2; no reliable D call. Sample: blood. The receptor was derived from a woman in her forties with Graves' ophthalmopathy. In DNA, the CDR3 is TGTGCCACCAGCAGAGAGACCACCGGGGAGCTGTTTTTT. Encoded protein: CATSRETTGELFF.